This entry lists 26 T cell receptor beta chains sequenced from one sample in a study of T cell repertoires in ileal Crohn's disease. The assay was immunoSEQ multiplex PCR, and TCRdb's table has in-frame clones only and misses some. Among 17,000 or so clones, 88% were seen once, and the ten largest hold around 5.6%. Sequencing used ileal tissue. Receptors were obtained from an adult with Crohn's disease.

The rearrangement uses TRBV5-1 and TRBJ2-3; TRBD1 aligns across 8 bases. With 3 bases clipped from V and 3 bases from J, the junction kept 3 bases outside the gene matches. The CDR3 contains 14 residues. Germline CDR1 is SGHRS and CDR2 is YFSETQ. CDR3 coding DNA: TGCGCCAGCAGCTCGGGACAGGAGACAGATACGCAGTATTTT. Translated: CASSSGQETDTQYF.

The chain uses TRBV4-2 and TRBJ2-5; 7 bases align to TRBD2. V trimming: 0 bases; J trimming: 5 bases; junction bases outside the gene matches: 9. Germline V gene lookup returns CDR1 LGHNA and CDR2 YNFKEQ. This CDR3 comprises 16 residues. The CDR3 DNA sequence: TGTGCCAGCAGCCAAGATGGGGCGGGAGCCTGGGAGACCCAGTACTTC. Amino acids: CASSQDGAGAWETQYF.

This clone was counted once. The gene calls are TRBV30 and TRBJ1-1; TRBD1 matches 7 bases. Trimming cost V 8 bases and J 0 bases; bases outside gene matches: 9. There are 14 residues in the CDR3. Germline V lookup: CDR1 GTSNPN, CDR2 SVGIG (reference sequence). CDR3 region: CARISGTVNTEAFF. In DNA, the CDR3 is TGTGCCAGAATTTCCGGGACAGTGAACACTGAAGCTTTCTTT.

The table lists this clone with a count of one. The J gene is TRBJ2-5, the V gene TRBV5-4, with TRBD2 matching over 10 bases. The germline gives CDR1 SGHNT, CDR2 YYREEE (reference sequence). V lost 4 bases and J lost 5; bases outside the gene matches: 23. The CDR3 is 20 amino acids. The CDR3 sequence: CASSPRTGRSSGSISETQYF. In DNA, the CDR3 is TGTGCCAGCAGCCCAAGGACAGGGCGCTCTAGCGGGAGTATATCGGAGACCCAGTACTTC.

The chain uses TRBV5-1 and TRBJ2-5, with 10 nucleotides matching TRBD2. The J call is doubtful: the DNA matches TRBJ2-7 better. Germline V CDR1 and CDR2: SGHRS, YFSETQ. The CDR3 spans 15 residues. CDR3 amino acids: CASSLGLAGVYEQYF. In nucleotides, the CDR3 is TGCGCCAGCAGCTTGGGGCTAGCGGGAGTCTACGAGCAGTACTTC.

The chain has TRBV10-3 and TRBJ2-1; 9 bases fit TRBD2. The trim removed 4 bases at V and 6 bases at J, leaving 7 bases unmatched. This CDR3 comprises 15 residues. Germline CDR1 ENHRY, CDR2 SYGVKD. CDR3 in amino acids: CAISGPGLAANEQFF. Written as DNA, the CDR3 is TGTGCCATCAGTGGGCCGGGACTAGCAGCCAATGAGCAGTTCTTC.

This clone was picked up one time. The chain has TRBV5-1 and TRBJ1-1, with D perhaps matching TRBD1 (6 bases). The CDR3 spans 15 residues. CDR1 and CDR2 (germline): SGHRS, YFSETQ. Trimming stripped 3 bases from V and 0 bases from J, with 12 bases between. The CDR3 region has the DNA TGCGCCAGCAGCTCAGGGGACTACATGAACACTGAAGCTTTCTTT. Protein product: CASSSGDYMNTEAFF. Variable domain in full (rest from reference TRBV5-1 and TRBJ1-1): KAGVTQTPRYLIKTRGQQVTLSCSPISGHRSVSWYQQTPGQGLQFLFEYFSETQRNKGNFPGRFSGRQFSNSRSEMNVSTLELGDSALYLCASSSGDYMNTEAFFGQGTRLTVV.

The CDR3 loop reads CASSLLGGRGYGYTF. For the CDR3, the DNA is TGTGCCAGCAGTTTGTTAGGGGGCCGGGGCTATGGCTACACCTTC. This sequence joins TRBV27 and TRBJ1-2; 7 nucleotides line up with TRBD1. After removal of 3 bases from V and 4 bases from J, the junction contained 8 bases not matched to a gene. There are 15 residues in the CDR3. Germline V lookup: CDR1 MNHEY, CDR2 SMNVEV (reference sequence).

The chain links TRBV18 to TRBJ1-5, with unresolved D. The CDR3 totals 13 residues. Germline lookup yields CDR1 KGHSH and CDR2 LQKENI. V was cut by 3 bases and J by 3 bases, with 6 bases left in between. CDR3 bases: TGTGCCAGCTCACCCGCGCACAATCAGCCCCAGCATTTT. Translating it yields CASSPAHNQPQHF.

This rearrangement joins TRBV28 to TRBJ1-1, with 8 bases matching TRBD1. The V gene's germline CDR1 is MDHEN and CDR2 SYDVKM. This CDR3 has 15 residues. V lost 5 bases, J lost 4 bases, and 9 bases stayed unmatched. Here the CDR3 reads CASSPGQAIFTEAFF. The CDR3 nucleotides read TGTGCCAGCAGTCCGGGACAGGCGATCTTCACTGAAGCTTTCTTT.

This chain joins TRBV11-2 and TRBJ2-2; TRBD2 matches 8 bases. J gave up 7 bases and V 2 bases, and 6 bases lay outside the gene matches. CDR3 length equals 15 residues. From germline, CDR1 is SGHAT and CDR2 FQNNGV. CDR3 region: CASSLSIAGRGELFF. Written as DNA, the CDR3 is TGTGCCAGCAGCTTATCCATAGCGGGACGCGGGGAGCTGTTTTTT. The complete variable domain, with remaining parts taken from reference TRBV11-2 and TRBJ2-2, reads EAGVAQSPRYKIIEKRQSVAFWCNPISGHATLYWYQQILGQGPKLLIQFQNNGVVDDSQLPKDRFSAERLKGVDSTLKIQPAKLEDSAVYLCASSLSIAGRGELFFGEGSRLTVL.

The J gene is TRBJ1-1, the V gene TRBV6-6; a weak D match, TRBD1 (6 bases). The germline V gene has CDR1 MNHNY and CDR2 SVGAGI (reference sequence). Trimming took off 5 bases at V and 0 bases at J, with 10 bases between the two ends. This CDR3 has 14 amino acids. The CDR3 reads CASSDGQLNTEAFF. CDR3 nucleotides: TGTGCCAGCAGTGATGGACAGTTGAACACTGAAGCTTTCTTT.

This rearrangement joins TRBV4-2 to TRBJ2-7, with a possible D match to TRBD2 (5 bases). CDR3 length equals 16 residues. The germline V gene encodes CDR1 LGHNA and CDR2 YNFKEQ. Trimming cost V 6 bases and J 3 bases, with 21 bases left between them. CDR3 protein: CASSPAGTGSNYEQYF. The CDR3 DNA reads TGTGCCAGCAGTCCGGCGGGCACTGGGTCGAACTACGAGCAGTACTTC.

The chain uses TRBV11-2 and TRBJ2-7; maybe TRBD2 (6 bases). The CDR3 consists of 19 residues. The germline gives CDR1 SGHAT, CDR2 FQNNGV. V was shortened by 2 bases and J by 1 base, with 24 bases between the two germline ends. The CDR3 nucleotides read TGTGCCAGCAGCTTACGGGGGAACCGCGAGAGTTTACGATCCTACGAGCAGTACTTC. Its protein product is CASSLRGNRESLRSYEQYF.

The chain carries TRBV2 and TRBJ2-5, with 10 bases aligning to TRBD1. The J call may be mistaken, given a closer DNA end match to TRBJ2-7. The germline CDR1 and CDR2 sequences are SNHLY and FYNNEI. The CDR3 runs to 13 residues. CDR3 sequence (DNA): TGTGCCAGCAGTGGGGACAGGGGCTACGAGCAGTACTTC. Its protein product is CASSGDRGYEQYF.

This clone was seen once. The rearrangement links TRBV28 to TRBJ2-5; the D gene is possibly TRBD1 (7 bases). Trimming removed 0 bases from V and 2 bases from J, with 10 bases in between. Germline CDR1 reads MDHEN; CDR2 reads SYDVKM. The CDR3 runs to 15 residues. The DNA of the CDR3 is TGTGCCAGCAGTTTATGGCAGGGGGGACAAGAGACCCAGTACTTC. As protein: CASSLWQGGQETQYF. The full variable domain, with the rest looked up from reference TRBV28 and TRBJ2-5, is DVKVTQSSRYLVKRTGEKVFLECVQDMDHENMFWYRQDPGLGLRLIYFSYDVKMKEKGDIPEGYSVSREKKERFSLILESASTNQTSMYLCASSLWQGGQETQYFGPGTRLLVL.

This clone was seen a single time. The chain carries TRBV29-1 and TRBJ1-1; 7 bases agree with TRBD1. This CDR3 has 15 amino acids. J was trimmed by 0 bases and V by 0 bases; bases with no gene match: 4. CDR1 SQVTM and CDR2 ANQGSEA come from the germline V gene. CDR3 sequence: CSVEDGTVMNTEAFF. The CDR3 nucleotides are TGCAGCGTTGAAGATGGGACAGTCATGAACACTGAAGCTTTCTTT. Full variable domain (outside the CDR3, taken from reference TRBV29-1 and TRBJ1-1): SAVISQKPSRDICQRGTSLTIQCQVDSQVTMMFWYRQQPGQSLTLIATANQGSEATYESGFVIDKFPISRPNLTFSTLTVSNMSPEDSSIYLCSVEDGTVMNTEAFFGQGTRLTVV.

The CDR3 nucleotides are TGTGCCAGCAGTGAAGCCACTAGCGGGATCTACAATGAGCAGTTCTTC. This sequence encodes CASSEATSGIYNEQFF. The genes are TRBV6-1 and TRBJ2-1; 10 bases are a match to TRBD2. The CDR3 loop spans 16 amino acids. V was clipped by 0 bases and J by 3 bases; unmatched bases: 2. Germline V gene sequence: CDR1 MNHNS, CDR2 SASEGT.

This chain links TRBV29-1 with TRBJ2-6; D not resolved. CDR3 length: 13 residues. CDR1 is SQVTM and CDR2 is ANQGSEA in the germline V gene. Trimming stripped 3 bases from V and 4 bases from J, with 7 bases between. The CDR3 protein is CSVEPQGANVLTF. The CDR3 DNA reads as TGCAGCGTTGAGCCACAGGGGGCCAACGTCCTGACTTTC.

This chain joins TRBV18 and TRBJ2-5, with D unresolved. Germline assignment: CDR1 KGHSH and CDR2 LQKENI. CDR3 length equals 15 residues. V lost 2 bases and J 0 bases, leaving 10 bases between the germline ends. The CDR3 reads CASSPGLGYQETQYF. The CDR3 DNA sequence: TGTGCCAGCTCACCAGGGCTCGGCTACCAAGAGACCCAGTACTTC.

In DNA form, the CDR3 reads TGCGCCAGCAGCTTGGGTAGCGGGAGGGGAAATGAGCAGTTCTTC. Translation gives CASSLGSGRGNEQFF. The chain uses TRBV5-1 and TRBJ2-1; TRBD2 matches at 11 bases. Germline CDR1 SGHRS, CDR2 YFSETQ. J lost 7 bases, V lost 0 bases, and 3 bases had no gene match. There are 15 residues in the CDR3.

The CDR3 DNA is TGTGCCAGCAGCCTCCCTGGGACAAACACCGGGGAGCTGTTTTTT. This gives the protein CASSLPGTNTGELFF. The rearrangement links TRBV28 to TRBJ2-2, with D maybe TRBD1 (6 bases). Germline CDR1 MDHEN, CDR2 SYDVKM. CDR3 length: 15 amino acids. V lost 6 bases to trimming and J lost 2 bases, with 13 bases between them.

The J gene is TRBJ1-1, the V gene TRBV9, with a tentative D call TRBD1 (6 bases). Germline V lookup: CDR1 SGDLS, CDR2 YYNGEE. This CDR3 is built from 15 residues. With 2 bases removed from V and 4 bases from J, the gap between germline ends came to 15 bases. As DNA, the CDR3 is TGTGCCAGCAGCGTTTCTGGGGGCTGGGGCACTGAAGCTTTCTTT. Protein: CASSVSGGWGTEAFF.

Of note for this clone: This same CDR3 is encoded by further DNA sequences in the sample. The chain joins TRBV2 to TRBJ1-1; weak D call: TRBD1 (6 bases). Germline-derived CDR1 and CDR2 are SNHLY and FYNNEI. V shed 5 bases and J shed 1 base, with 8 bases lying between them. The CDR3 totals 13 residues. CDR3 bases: TGTGCCAGCAGTCAACAGGGGAACACTGAAGCTTTCTTT. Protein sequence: CASSQQGNTEAFF.

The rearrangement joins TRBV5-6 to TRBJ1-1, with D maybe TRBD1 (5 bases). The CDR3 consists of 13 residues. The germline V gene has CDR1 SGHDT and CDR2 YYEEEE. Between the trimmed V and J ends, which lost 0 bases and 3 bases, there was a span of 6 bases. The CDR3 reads CASSLGRDTEAFF. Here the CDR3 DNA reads TGTGCCAGCAGCTTGGGCAGGGACACTGAAGCTTTCTTT.

The CDR3 reads CASSRWGDVFF. DNA of the CDR3: TGTGCCAGCAGCAGGTGGGGGGATGTTTTCTTT. V usage is TRBV7-9 and J usage is TRBJ1-1, with D tentatively TRBD1 (5 bases). This CDR3 spans 11 amino acids. Germline V CDR1 and CDR2: SEHNR, FQNEAQ (reference sequence). The germline V and J ends were trimmed by 5 bases and 13 bases, with 14 bases remaining between them.